Following are 17 T cell receptor beta chains from one sample sequenced in a study of CD4 and CD8 cells across lung adenocarcinoma regions. TCRdb redid the calling of the PCR reads with MiXCR, one entry per CDR3 protein. The data hold around 4,000 distinct CDR3 sequences, with roughly 51% observed a single time. The sample taken for sequencing was CD4+ T cells from the margin of a lung tumor. These receptors were obtained from a female donor with lung adenocarcinoma. The CD4 and CD8 labels of this study may be unreliable.

Relative to its sample, this clonotype is medium-sized. The chain couples TRBV6-1 to TRBJ2-3, with a possible D match to TRBD1 (6 bases). CDR3 length: 13 residues. V lost 6 bases, J lost 7 bases, and 14 bases lay in between. Looked up from germline, CDR1 is MNHNS and CDR2 is SASEGT. CDR3 DNA: TGTGCCAGCAGGATGACAGGCGTTAATACGCAGTATTTT. Protein product: CASRMTGVNTQYF.

J is TRBJ2-5 and V is TRBV6-1, with D tentatively TRBD2 (6 bases). The CDR3 contains 15 residues. Trimming took off 6 bases at V and 3 bases at J, with 17 bases between the two ends. Germline CDR1 is MNHNS and CDR2 is SASEGT. The CDR3 region has the DNA TGTGCCAGCAGCACCGCCGATGGGGGGAAAGAGACCCAGTACTTC. This codes for CASSTADGGKETQYF.

The rearrangement joins TRBV6-1 to TRBJ1-1; no clear D gene. Trimming removed 8 bases from V and 3 bases from J, with 13 bases in between. Germline V lookup: CDR1 MNHNS, CDR2 SASEGT. The CDR3 extends over 13 amino acids. The CDR3 DNA is TGTGCCAGCGGAGAGGAAGGTGACACTGAAGCTTTCTTT. Protein: CASGEEGDTEAFF.

A single count supports this clonotype. The genes are TRBV6-2 or TRBV6-3 and TRBJ2-1, with 9 bases aligning to TRBD1. Germline lookup yields CDR1 MNHEY and CDR2 SVGEGT. Trimming removed 0 bases from V and 2 bases from J; junction bases left unmatched: 5. The CDR3 sequence is 17 residues long. The CDR3 here is CASSYSIWTGAYNEQFF. The CDR3 DNA reads as TGTGCCAGCAGTTACTCGATTTGGACAGGGGCCTACAATGAGCAGTTCTTC.

The chain joins TRBV28 to TRBJ2-4; TRBD2 is a possible D gene (6 bases). CDR3 length equals 16 residues. Trimming stripped 8 bases from V and 13 bases from J, with 30 bases between. Germline values: CDR1 MDHEN, CDR2 SYDVKM. The CDR3 reads CASRPSGVWAKNTQYF. The CDR3 DNA reads as TGTGCCAGCCGCCCGTCGGGGGTGTGGGCCAAAAACACGCAGTACTTC.

The V gene is TRBV28, the J gene TRBJ2-1; TRBD1 is a possible D gene (6 bases). This CDR3 contains 14 residues. Trimming shortened V by 9 bases and J by 9 bases, and 21 bases separated the two germline ends. The V gene's germline CDR1 is MDHEN and CDR2 SYDVKM. The CDR3, as DNA: TGTGCCAGTTACACAGGGTCCTCGGGGACTGAGCAGTTCTTC. As protein: CASYTGSSGTEQFF.

The chain carries TRBV4-3 and TRBJ2-1, with D unclear. Trimming stripped 2 bases from V and 5 bases from J, with 10 bases between. Germline values: CDR1 LGHNA, CDR2 YSLEER. The CDR3 covers 14 residues. The CDR3 nucleotides read TGCGCCAGCAGCCAAAGTCTTGGCAACAATGAGCAGTTCTTC. Its protein product is CASSQSLGNNEQFF.

There are a few counts of this clonotype. V gene TRBV27 combines with J gene TRBJ2-2; D is unresolved. This CDR3 contains 13 residues. The V end was cut by 4 bases, the J end by 5 bases, with 8 bases between. Germline CDR1 MNHEY, CDR2 SMNVEV (reference sequence). The CDR3 region has the DNA TGTGCCAGCAGTTCAGACCGAACCGGGGAGCTGTTTTTT. Amino acid sequence: CASSSDRTGELFF.

Only one count was recorded for this clonotype. The genes are TRBV10-3 and TRBJ2-6, with D possibly TRBD1 on 6 matching bases. Germline V gene lookup returns CDR1 ENHRY and CDR2 SYGVKD. This CDR3 contains 15 residues. The V end was cut by 11 bases, the J end by 18 bases, with 32 bases between. The CDR3 region has the DNA TGTGCCTTCCTATCTGGACAGTCTGGGGCCAACGAGCAGACTTTC. As protein: CAFLSGQSGANEQTF.

This clonotype was detected once. The germline gene is not matched at one end of the junction; a read error may be the cause. J is TRBJ2-1 and V is TRBV7-2; D may be TRBD2 (6 bases). The germline V gene has CDR1 SGHTA and CDR2 FQGNSA. The CDR3 is made up of 15 amino acids. The chain's CDR3 is CASSFTGEGPGEQFF. The CDR3 DNA reads TGTGCCAGCAGCTTTACGGGAGAGGGCCCCGGCGAGCAGTTTTTC.

By share, this clonotype counts as medium-sized. V and J are TRBV6-5 and TRBJ2-3; D is unresolved. Deletions cut 8 bases from V and 2 bases from J, with 8 bases between. The CDR3 is 12 residues long. Germline V CDR1 and CDR2: MNHEY, SVGAGI. CDR3 bases: TGTGCCAGCTCATCCATCACAGATACGCAGTATTTT. Protein sequence: CASSSITDTQYF.

This clonotype was detected a few times. The CDR3 reads CASTLRITEAFF. CDR3 in DNA: TGTGCCAGCACTTTAAGGATAACTGAAGCTTTCTTT. The chain joins TRBV6-5 to TRBJ1-1; no firm D call. Germline V CDR1 and CDR2: MNHEY, SVGAGI. This CDR3 spans 12 amino acids. The V end was cut by 7 bases, the J end by 5 bases, with 11 bases between.

This clonotype was counted a few times. V is TRBV6-5 and J is TRBJ2-1; weak D call: TRBD1 (5 bases). Germline-derived CDR1 and CDR2 are MNHEY and SVGAGI. V lost 6 bases and J lost 4, with 10 bases in between. The CDR3 contains 13 residues. CDR3 coding DNA: TGTGCCAGCAGCCGAGACAGTTACAATGAGCAGTTCTTC. Translated, it gives CASSRDSYNEQFF.

About this clonotype: Sequence at one end of the junction differs from germline and may be a read error. This chain connects TRBV28 to TRBJ2-4; D tentatively reads TRBD1 or TRBD2 (5 bases each). CDR3 length: 13 residues. CDR1 and CDR2 from the germline V gene are MDHEN and SYDVKM. This chain's CDR3 is CACGLWGKDTQYF. DNA of the CDR3: TGTGCCTGCGGGCTGTGGGGCAAAGACACTCAGTATTTC.

By share, this clonotype counts as medium-sized (0.01 to 0.1%). The rearrangement uses TRBV7-2 and TRBJ2-1; D is uncertain. CDR3 size: 14 residues. Germline V gene data show CDR1 as SGHTA and CDR2 as FQGNSA. V gave up 1 base and J gave up 5 bases, with 9 bases separating them. CDR3 nucleotide sequence: TGTGCCAGCAGCTTAGGTCAGGCCAACAATGAGCAGTTCTTC. Translation gives CASSLGQANNEQFF. Full variable domain (outside the CDR3, taken from reference TRBV7-2 and TRBJ2-1): GAGVSQSPSNKVTEKGKDVELRCDPISGHTALYWYRQSLGQGLEFLIYFQGNSAPDKSGLPSDRFSAERTGGSVSTLTIQRTQQEDSAVYLCASSLGQANNEQFFGPGTRLTVL.

The J gene is TRBJ2-5, the V gene TRBV4-1; the D gene is possibly TRBD2 (6 bases). Looked up from germline, CDR1 is MGHRA and CDR2 is YSYEKL. V was trimmed by 10 bases and J by 4 bases, leaving 22 bases between them. The CDR3 is made up of 15 amino acids. In nucleotides, the CDR3 is TGCGCCACGGGTGTCGGGGGACGTGACACAGAGACCCAGTACTTC. Amino acid sequence: CATGVGGRDTETQYF.

With regard to this clonotype: A junction boundary mismatches the germline segment, possibly from a read error. This rearrangement joins TRBV10-1 to TRBJ2-3, with TRBD1 as a possible D gene (6 bases). Germline assignment: CDR1 WNHNN and CDR2 SYGVQD (reference sequence). The CDR3 consists of 15 residues. CDR3 region: CASSEQGGTGNEQYF. CDR3 nucleotide sequence: TGCGCCAGCAGTGAGCAAGGGGGTACTGGCAATGAGCAGTACTTT.